This TCR beta chain appears in the sequencing data of a study of blood T cell repertoires in COVID-19. Study in general: COVID-19 samples from acute and convalescent phases originated in the United States, Italy and Spain. In each case, the material was cDNA or gDNA derived from T cells, B-cell-depleted T cells, or PBMCs.

Authors' processing steps: How many nucleated cells were present was estimated from reference gene primer amplification. Sequencing used immunoSEQ multiplex PCR; TCRdb keeps in-frame clones, though not all of them. V and J calls and clone size are as listed in that table; D and trimming were resolved from the DNA. The top ten hold around 1.4% of the sample, which has around 140,000 clones, approximately 81% seen once. The source is a man between 60 and 75 years old with acute or convalescent COVID-19. The material sequenced was peripheral blood.

CDR3 sequence reads: CASMRRTEAFF. In nucleotides, the CDR3 is TGTGCCAGCATGCGTCGGACTGAAGCTTTCTTT. The rearrangement links TRBV27 to TRBJ1-1; no definite D call. V was cut by 7 bases and J by 5 bases, with 8 bases left in between. This CDR3 has 11 amino acids. Per germline, CDR1 MNHEY and CDR2 SMNVEV (reference sequence).